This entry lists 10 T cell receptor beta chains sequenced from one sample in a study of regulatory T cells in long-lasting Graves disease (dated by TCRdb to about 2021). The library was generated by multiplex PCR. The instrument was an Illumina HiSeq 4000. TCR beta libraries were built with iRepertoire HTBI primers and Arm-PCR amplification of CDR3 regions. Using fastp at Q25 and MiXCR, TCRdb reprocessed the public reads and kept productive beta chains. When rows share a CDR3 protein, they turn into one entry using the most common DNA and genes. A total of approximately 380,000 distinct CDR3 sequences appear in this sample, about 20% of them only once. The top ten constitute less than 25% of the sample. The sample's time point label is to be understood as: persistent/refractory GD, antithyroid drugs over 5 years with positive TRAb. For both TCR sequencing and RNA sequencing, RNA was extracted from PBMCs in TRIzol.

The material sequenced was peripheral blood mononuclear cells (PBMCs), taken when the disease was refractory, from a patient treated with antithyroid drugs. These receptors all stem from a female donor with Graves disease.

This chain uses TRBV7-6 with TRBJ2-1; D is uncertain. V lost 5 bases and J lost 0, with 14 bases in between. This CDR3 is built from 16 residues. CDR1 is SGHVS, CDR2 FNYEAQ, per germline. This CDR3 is CASSPQVSSSYNEQFF. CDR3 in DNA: TGTGCCAGCAGCCCCCAGGTCTCGAGCTCCTACAATGAGCAGTTCTTC. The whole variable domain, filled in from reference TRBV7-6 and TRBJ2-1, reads GAGVSQSPRYKVTKRGQDVALRCDPISGHVSLYWYRQALGQGPEFLTYFNYEAQQDKSGLPNDRFSAERPEGSISTLTIQRTEQRDSAMYRCASSPQVSSSYNEQFFGPGTRLTVL.

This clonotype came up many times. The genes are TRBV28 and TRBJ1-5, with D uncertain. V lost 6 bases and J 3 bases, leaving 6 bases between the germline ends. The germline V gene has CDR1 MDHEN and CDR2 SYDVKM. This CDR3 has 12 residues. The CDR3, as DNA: TGTGCCAGCAGCCAGCCCAATCAGCCCCAGCATTTT. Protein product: CASSQPNQPQHF.

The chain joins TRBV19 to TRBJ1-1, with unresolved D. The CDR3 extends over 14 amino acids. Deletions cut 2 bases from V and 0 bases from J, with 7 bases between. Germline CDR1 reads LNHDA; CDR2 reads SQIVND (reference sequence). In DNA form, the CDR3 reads TGTGCCAGTAGTATACTTCCGCTGAACACTGAAGCTTTCTTT. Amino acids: CASSILPLNTEAFF.

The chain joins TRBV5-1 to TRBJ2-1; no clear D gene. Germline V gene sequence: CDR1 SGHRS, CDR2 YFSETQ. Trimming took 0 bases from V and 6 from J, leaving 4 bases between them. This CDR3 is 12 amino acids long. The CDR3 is CASSLARNEQFF. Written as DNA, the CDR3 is TGCGCCAGCAGCTTGGCCCGCAATGAGCAGTTCTTC.

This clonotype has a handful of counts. The CDR3 bases are TGTGCCAGCACCCATAAGCCCCAGCATTTT. This translates into CASTHKPQHF. The rearrangement joins TRBV14 to TRBJ1-5; D call uncertain. Per the germline V gene, CDR1 is SGHDN and CDR2 is FVKESK. V shed 7 bases and J shed 8 bases, with 6 bases lying between them. The CDR3 covers 10 residues.

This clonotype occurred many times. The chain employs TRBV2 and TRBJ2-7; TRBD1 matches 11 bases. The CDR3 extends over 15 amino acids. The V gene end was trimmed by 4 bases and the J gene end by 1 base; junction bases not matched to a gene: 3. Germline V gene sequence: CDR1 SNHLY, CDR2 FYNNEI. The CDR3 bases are TGTGCCAGCAGTGGTGGGACAGGGGGTTCCTACGAGCAGTACTTC. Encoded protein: CASSGGTGGSYEQYF.

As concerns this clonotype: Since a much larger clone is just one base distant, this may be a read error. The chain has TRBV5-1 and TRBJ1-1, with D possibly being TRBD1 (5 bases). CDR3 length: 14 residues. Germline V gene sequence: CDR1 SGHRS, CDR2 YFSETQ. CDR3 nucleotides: TGCGCCAGCAGCTTGGATGGGGCGGGCACTGAAGTTTTCTTT. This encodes CASSLDGAGTEVFF.

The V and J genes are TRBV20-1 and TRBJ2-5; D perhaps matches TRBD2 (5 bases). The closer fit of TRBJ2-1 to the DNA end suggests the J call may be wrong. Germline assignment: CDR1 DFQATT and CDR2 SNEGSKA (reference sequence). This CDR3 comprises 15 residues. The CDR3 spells CSARGGSLFYNEQFF. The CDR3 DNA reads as TGCAGTGCTAGAGGAGGGAGTCTGTTCTACAATGAGCAGTTCTTC.

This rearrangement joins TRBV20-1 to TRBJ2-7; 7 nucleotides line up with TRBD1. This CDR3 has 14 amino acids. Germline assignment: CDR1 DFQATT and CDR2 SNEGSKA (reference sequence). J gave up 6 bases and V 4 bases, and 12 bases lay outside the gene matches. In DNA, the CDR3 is TGCAGTGCTAAGCCCCCGGGACAGCTCTTCGAGCAGTACTTC. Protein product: CSAKPPGQLFEQYF.

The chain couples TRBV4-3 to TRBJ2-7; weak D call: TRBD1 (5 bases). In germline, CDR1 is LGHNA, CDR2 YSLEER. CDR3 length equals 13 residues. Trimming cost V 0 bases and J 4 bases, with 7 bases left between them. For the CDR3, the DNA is TGCGCCAGCAGCCAAGATGGGGCATACGAGCAGTACTTC. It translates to CASSQDGAYEQYF.